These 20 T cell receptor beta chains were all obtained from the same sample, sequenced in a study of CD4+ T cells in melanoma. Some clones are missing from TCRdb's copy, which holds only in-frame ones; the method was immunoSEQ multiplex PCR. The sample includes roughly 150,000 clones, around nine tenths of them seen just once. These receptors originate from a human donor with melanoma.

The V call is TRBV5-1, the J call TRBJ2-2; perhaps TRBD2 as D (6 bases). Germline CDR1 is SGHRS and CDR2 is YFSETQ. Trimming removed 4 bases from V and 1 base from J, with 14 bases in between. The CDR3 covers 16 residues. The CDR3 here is CASSPPGLMNTGELFF. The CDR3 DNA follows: TGCGCCAGCAGCCCCCCGGGACTTATGAACACCGGGGAGCTGTTTTTT.

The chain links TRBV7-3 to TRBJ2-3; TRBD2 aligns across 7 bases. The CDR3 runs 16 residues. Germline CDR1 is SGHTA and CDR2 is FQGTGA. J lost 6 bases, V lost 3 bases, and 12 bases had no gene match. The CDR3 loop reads CASSLRPGGGEDTQYF. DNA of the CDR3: TGTGCCAGCAGCTTGAGACCGGGAGGCGGCGAGGATACGCAGTATTTT.

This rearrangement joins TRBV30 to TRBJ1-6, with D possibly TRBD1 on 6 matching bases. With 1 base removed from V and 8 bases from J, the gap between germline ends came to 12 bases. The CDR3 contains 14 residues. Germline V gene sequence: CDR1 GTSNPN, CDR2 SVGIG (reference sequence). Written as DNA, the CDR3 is TGTGCCTGGAGTGACGGAAGGGGGGATTCACCCCTCCACTTT. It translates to CAWSDGRGDSPLHF.

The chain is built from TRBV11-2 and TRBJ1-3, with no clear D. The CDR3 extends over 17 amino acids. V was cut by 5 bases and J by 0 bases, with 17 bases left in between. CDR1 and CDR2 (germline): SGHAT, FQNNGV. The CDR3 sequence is CASSPITDLSSGNTIYF. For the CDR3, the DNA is TGTGCCAGCAGCCCGATTACGGACTTAAGCTCTGGAAACACCATATATTTT.

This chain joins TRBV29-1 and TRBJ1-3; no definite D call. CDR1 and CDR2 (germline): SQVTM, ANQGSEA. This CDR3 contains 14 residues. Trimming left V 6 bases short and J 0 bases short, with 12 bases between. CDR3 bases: TGCAGCGTGCGTGATACGCGCTCTGGAAACACCATATATTTT. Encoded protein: CSVRDTRSGNTIYF.

The CDR3 reads CAWSVRGRGGNQPQHF. The CDR3 DNA follows: TGTGCCTGGAGTGTACGTGGCAGAGGAGGGAATCAGCCCCAGCATTTT. This chain connects TRBV30 to TRBJ1-5; D unclear. CDR1 is GTSNPN, CDR2 SVGIG, per germline (reference sequence). The V and J ends lost 0 bases and 4 bases respectively, with 16 bases between them. The CDR3 is 16 amino acids.

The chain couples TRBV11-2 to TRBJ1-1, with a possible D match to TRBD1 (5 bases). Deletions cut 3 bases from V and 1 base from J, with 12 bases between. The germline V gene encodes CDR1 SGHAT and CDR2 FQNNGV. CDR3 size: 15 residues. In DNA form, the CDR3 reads TGTGCCAGCAGCTTCAGTCCAGGGAGGAACACTGAAGCTTTCTTT. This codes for CASSFSPGRNTEAFF.

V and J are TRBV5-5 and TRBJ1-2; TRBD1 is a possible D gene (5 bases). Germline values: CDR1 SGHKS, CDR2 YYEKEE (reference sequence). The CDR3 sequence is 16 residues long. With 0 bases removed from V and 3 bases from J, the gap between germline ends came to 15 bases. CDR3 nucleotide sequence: TGTGCCAGCAGCTTGGAGTCGGGACGGACGTACTATGGCTACACCTTC. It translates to CASSLESGRTYYGYTF. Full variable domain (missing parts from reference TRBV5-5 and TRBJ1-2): DAGVTQSPTHLIKTRGQQVTLRCSPISGHKSVSWYQQVLGQGPQFIFQYYEKEERGRGNFPDRFSARQFPNYSSELNVNALLLGDSALYLCASSLESGRTYYGYTFGSGTRLTVV.

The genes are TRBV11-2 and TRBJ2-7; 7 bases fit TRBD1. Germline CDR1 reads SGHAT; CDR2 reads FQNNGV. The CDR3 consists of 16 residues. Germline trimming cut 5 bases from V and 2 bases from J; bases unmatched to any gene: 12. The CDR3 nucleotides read TGTGCCAGCAGCCCCGGGGAAATGGGACAGCCCTACGAGCAGTACTTC. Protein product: CASSPGEMGQPYEQYF.

This CDR3 is CASSNGRYEQYF. In DNA, the CDR3 is TGTGCCAGCAGTAACGGACGCTACGAGCAGTACTTC. The chain combines TRBV6-5 with TRBJ2-7; D ambiguous. The CDR3 runs to 12 residues. The germline V and J ends were trimmed by 5 bases and 3 bases, with 8 bases remaining between them. CDR1 is MNHEY and CDR2 is SVGAGI in the germline V gene.

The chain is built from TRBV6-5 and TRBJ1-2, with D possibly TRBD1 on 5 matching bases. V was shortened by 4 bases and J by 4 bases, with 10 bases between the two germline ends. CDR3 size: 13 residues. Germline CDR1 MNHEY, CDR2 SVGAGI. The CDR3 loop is CASSWQGGYGYTF. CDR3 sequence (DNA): TGTGCCAGCAGTTGGCAGGGCGGCTATGGCTACACCTTC.

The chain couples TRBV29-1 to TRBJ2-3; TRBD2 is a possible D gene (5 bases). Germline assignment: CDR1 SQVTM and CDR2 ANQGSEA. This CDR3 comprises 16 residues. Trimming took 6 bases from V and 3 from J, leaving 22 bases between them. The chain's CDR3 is CSVAPSRVVRTDTQYF. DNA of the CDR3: TGCAGCGTCGCACCGTCGAGGGTAGTCAGGACAGATACGCAGTATTTT.

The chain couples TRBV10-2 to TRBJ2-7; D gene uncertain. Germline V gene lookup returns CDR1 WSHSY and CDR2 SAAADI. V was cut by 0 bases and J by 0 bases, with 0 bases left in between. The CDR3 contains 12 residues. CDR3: CASSESSYEQYF. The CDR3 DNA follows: TGCGCCAGCAGTGAGTCCTCCTACGAGCAGTACTTC.

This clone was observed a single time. The CDR3 is CATSKMGQGITYEQYF. In DNA form, the CDR3 reads TGTGCCACCAGCAAGATGGGACAGGGGATTACCTACGAGCAGTACTTC. The chain links TRBV15 to TRBJ2-7; TRBD1 aligns across 10 bases. The CDR3 contains 16 residues. CDR1 and CDR2 (germline): LNHNV, YYDKDF (reference sequence). Germline trimming cut 4 bases from V and 2 bases from J; bases unmatched to any gene: 8.

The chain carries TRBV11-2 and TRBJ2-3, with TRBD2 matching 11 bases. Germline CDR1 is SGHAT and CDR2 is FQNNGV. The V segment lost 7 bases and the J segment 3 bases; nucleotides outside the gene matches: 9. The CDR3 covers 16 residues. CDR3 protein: CASTWGTSGQTDTQYF. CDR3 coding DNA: TGTGCCAGCACCTGGGGGACTAGCGGCCAGACAGATACGCAGTATTTT.

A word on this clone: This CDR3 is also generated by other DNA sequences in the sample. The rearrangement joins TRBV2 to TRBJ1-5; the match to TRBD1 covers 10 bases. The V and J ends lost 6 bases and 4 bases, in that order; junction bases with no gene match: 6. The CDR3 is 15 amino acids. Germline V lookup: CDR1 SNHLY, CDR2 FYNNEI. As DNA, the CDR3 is TGTGCCAGCAGCGGGGACAGGGGAAGAAATCAGCCCCAGCATTTT. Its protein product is CASSGDRGRNQPQHF.

CDR3 region: CASGSGGRTDTQYF. CDR3 DNA: TGCGCCAGCGGCAGCGGGGGCCGCACAGATACGCAGTATTTT. The chain carries TRBV10-1 and TRBJ2-3, with 8 bases aligning to TRBD2. This CDR3 is built from 14 residues. Looked up from germline, CDR1 is WNHNN and CDR2 is SYGVQD (reference sequence). V shed 8 bases and J 1 base; nucleotides not matched to a gene: 5.

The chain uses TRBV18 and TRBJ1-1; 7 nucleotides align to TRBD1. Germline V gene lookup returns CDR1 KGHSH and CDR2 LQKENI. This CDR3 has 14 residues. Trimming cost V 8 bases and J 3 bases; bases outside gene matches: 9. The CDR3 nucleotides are TGTGCCAGCCGGTTATACGGACAGGACACTGAAGCTTTCTTT. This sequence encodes CASRLYGQDTEAFF.

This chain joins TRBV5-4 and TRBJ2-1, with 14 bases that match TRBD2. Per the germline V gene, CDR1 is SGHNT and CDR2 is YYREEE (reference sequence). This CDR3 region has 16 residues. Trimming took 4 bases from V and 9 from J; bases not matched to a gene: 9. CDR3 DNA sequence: TGTGCCAGCAGCAGCCCGGGACTAGCGGGGGAGGGTGAGCAGTTCTTC. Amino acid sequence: CASSSPGLAGEGEQFF. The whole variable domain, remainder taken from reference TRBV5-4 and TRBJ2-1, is ETGVTQSPTHLIKTRGQQVTLRCSSQSGHNTVSWYQQALGQGPQFIFQYYREEENGRGNFPPRFSGLQFPNYSSELNVNALELDDSALYLCASSSPGLAGEGEQFFGPGTRLTVL.

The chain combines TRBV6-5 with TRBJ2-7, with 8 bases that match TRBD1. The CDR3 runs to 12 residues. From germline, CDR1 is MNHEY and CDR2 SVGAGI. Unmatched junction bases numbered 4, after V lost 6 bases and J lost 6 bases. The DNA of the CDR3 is TGTGCCAGCAGCGGACAGGGTAGCGAGCAGTACTTC. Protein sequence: CASSGQGSEQYF.